This T cell receptor (beta chain) came from a study of OX40 agonist ivuxolimab in advanced cancers. Whole-study context: Every 2 weeks, patients got intravenous ivuxolimab at one of six dose levels (0.01-10 mg/kg).

Enrollment shut out patients with autoimmune disease history or systemic immunosuppression. Baseline was the first blood sampling point, followed by cycle 4 day 1 and cycle 7 day 1. Comments on this clone: The same CDR3 arises from other DNA sequences in this sample as well.

This table comes from immunoSEQ multiplex PCR, and its TCRdb copy is limited to in-frame clones, with some not included. The table includes roughly 40,000 clones, 80% to 90% detected once. This CDR3 is 16 amino acids long. Looked up from germline, CDR1 is MNHEY and CDR2 is SVGAGI. Trimming pared 0 bases from V and 4 bases from J, leaving 16 bases between. The genes are TRBV6-5 and TRBJ2-7; D possibly uses TRBD1 or TRBD2 (7 bases each). This specimen consisted of CD4+ or CD8+ T cells sorted from blood, obtained in a trial of the OX40 agonist ivuxolimab. The source of this sequence is an adult with an advanced solid tumor such as melanoma, head and neck, liver or kidney cancer. As DNA, the CDR3 is TGTGCCAGCAGTTACTCGGTGGGCAGGGGGGGGTACGAGCAGTACTTC. Protein product: CASSYSVGRGGYEQYF.